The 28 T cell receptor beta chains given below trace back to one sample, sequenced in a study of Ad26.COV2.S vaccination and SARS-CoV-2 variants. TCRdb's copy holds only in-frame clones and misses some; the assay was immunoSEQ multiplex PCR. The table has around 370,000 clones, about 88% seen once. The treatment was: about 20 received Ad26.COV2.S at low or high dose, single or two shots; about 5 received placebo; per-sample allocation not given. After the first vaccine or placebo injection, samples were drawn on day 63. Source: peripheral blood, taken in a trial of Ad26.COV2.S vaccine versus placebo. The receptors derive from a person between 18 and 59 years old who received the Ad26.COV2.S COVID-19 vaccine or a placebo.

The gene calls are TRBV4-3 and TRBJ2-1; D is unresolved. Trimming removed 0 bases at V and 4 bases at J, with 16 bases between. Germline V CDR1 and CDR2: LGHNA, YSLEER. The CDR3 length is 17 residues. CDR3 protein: CASSQEAGAPFYNEQFF. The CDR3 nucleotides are TGCGCCAGCAGCCAAGAGGCAGGAGCGCCCTTTTACAATGAGCAGTTCTTC.

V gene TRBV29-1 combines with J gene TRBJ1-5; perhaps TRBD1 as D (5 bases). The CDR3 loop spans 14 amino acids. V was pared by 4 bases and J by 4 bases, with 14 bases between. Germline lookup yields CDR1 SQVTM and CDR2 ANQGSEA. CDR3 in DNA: TGCAGCGTTGGTGGTGGGGCCGGGAATCAGCCCCAGCATTTT. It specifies CSVGGGAGNQPQHF.

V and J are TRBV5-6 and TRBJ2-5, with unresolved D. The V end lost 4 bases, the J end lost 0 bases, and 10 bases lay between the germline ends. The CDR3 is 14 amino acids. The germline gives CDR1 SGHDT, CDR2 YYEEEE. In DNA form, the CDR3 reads TGTGCCAGCAGCGTCACAGTGTACCAAGAGACCCAGTACTTC. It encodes CASSVTVYQETQYF.

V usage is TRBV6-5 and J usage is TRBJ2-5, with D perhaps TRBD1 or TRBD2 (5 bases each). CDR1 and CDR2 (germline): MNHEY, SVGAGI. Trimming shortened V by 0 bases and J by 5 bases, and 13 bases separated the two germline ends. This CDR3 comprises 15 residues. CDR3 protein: CASSYSTGRSETQYF. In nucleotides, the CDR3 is TGTGCCAGCAGTTACTCAACGGGGCGGTCGGAGACCCAGTACTTC.

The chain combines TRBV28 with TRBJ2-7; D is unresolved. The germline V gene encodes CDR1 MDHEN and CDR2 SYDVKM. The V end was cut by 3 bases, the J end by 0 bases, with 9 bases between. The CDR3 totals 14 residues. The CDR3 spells CASSFIGFSYEQYF. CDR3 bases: TGTGCCAGCAGTTTCATAGGGTTCTCCTACGAGCAGTACTTC.

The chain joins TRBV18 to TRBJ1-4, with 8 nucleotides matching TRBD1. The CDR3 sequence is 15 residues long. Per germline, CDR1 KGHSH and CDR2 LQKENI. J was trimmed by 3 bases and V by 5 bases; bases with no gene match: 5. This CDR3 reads CASSAGTGPNEKLFF. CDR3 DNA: TGTGCCAGCTCAGCCGGGACAGGTCCTAATGAAAAACTGTTTTTT.

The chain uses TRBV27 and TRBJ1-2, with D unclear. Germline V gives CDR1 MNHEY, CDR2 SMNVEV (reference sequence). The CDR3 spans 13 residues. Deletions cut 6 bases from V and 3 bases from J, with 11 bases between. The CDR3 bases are TGTGCCAGCAGGATTGGTGGTGACTATGGCTACACCTTC. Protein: CASRIGGDYGYTF.

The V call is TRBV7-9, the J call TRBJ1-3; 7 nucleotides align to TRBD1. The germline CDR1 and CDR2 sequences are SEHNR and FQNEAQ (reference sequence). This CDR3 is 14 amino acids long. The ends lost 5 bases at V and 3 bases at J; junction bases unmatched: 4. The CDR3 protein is CASSLQGSGNTIYF. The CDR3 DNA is TGTGCCAGCAGCCTACAGGGGAGTGGAAACACCATATATTTT.

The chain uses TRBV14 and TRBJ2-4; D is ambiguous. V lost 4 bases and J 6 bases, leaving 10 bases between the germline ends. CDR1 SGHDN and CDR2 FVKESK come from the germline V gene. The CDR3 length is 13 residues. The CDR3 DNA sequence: TGTGCCAGCAGCCCGGGTGTTCGAAACATTCAGTACTTC. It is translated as CASSPGVRNIQYF.

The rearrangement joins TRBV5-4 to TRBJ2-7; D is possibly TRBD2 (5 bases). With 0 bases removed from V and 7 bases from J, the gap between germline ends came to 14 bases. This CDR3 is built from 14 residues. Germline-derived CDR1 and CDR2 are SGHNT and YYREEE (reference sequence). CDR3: CASSLGGGRREQYF. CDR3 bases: TGTGCCAGCAGCTTGGGTGGAGGCAGGCGGGAGCAGTACTTC.

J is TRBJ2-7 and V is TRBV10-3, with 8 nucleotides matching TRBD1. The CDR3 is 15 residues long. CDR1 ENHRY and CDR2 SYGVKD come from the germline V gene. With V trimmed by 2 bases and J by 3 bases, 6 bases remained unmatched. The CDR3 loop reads CAISERGQGDYEQYF. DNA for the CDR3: TGTGCCATCAGTGAGCGAGGACAGGGTGACTACGAGCAGTACTTC.

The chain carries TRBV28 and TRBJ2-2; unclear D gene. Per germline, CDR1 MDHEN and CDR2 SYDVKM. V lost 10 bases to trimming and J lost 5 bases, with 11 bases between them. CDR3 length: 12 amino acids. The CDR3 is CATYTRTGELFF. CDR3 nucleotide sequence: TGTGCCACCTATACGCGGACCGGGGAGCTGTTTTTT.

CDR3 region: CASSGTGTGYNEQFF. The CDR3 bases are TGTGCCAGCAGCGGTACCGGGACAGGTTACAATGAGCAGTTCTTC. The chain recombines TRBV13 with TRBJ2-1; 8 bases line up with TRBD1. The trim removed 5 bases at V and 4 bases at J, leaving 7 bases unmatched. The germline V gene has CDR1 PRHDT and CDR2 FYEKMQ (reference sequence). The CDR3 is 15 amino acids.

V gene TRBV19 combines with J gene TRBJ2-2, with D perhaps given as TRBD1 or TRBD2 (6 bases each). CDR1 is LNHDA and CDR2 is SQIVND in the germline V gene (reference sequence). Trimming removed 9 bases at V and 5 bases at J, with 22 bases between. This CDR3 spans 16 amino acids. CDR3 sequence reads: CASLKGGRGPTGELFF. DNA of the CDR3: TGTGCCAGCCTGAAGGGGGGCAGGGGCCCTACCGGGGAGCTGTTTTTT. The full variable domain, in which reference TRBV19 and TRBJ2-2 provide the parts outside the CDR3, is DGGITQSPKYLFRKEGQNVTLSCEQNLNHDAMYWYRQDPGQGLRLIYYSQIVNDFQKGDIAEGYSVSREKKESFPLTVTSAQKNPTAFYLCASLKGGRGPTGELFFGEGSRLTVL.

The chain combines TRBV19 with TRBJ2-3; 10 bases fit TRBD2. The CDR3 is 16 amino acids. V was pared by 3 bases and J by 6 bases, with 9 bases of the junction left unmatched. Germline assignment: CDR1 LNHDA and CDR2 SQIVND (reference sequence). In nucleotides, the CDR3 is TGTGCCAGTAGTATCTCTAGCGGGAGTTGGGTGGATACGCAGTATTTT. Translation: CASSISSGSWVDTQYF. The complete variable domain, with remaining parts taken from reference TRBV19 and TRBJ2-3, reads DGGITQSPKYLFRKEGQNVTLSCEQNLNHDAMYWYRQDPGQGLRLIYYSQIVNDFQKGDIAEGYSVSREKKESFPLTVTSAQKNPTAFYLCASSISSGSWVDTQYFGPGTRLTVL.

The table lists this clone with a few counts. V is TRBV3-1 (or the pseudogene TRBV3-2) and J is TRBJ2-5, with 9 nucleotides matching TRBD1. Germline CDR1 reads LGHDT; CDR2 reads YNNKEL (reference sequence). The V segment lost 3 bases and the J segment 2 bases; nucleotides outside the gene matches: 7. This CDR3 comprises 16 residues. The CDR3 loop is CASSHPGQGRQETQYF. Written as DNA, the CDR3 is TGTGCCAGCAGCCACCCGGGACAGGGCCGACAAGAGACCCAGTACTTC.

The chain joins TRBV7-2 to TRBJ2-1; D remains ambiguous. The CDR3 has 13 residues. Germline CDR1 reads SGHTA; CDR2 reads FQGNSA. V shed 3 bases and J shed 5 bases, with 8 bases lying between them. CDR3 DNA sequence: TGTGCCAGCAGCTTGGAGCGCCACAATGAGCAGTTCTTC. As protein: CASSLERHNEQFF.

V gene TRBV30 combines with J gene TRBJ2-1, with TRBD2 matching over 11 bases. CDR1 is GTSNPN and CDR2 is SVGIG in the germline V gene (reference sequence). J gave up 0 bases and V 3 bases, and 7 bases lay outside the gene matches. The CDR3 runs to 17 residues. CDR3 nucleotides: TGTGCCTGGAGGGGGACTAGCGGATCCACCTCCTACAATGAGCAGTTCTTC. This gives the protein CAWRGTSGSTSYNEQFF.

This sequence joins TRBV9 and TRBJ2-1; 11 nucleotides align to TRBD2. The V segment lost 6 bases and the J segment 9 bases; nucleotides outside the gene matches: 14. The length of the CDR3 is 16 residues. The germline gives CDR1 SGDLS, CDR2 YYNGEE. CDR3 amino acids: CASTPTTSGSMGEQFF. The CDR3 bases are TGTGCCAGCACCCCTACAACTAGCGGGAGTATGGGTGAGCAGTTCTTC.

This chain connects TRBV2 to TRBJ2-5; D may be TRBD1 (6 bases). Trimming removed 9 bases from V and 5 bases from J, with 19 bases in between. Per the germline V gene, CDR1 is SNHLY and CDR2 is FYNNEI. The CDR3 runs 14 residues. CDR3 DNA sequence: TGTGCCAGTAATTTTATGGGGGCCGGGGAGACCCAGTACTTC. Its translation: CASNFMGAGETQYF. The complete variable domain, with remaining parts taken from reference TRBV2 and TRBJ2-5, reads EPEVTQTPSHQVTQMGQEVILRCVPISNHLYFYWYRQILGQKVEFLVSFYNNEISEKSEIFDDQFSVERPDGSNFTLKIRSTKLEDSAMYFCASNFMGAGETQYFGPGTRLLVL.

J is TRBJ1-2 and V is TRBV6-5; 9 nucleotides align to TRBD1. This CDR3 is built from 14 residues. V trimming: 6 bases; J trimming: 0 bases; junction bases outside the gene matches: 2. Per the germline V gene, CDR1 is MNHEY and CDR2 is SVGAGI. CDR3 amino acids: CASRGQGPNYGYTF. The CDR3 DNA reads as TGTGCCAGCAGGGGACAGGGACCTAACTATGGCTACACCTTC.

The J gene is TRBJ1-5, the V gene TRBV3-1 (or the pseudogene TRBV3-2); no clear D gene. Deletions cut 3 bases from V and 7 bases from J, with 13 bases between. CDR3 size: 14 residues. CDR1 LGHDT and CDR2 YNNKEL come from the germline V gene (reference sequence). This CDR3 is CASSHRSSGQPQHF. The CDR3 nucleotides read TGTGCCAGCAGCCACAGGTCGTCCGGCCAGCCCCAGCATTTT.

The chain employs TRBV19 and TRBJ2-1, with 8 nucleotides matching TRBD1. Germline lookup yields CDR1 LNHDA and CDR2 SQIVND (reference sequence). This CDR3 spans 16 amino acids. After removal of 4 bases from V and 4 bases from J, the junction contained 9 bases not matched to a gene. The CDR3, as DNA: TGTGCCAGTAGTACACGCAGGGGGCAGGATTACAATGAGCAGTTCTTC. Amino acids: CASSTRRGQDYNEQFF.

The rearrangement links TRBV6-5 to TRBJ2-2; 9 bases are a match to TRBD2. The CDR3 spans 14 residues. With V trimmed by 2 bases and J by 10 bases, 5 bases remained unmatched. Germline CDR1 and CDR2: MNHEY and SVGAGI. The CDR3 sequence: CASSYASGIVELFF. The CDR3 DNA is TGTGCCAGCAGTTACGCTAGCGGGATTGTGGAGCTGTTTTTT.

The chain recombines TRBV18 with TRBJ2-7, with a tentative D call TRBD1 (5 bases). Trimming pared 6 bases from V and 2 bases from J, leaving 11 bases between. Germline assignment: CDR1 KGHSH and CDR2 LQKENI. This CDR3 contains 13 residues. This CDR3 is CASSPDSTYEQYF. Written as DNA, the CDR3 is TGTGCCAGCTCTCCCGACAGCACCTACGAGCAGTACTTC.

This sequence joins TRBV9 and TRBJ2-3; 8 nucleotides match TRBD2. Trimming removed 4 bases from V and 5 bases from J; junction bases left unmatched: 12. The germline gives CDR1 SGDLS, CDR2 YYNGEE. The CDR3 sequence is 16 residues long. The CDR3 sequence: CASSPGSAGVLDTQYF. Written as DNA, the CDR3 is TGTGCCAGCAGCCCGGGCTCAGCGGGGGTGTTAGATACGCAGTATTTT.

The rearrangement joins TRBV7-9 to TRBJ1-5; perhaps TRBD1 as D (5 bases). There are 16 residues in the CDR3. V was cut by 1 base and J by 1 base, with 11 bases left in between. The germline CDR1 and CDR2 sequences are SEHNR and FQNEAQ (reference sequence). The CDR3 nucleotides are TGTGCCAGCAGCTTAGACGGGCAGGGCAGCAATCAGCCCCAGCATTTT. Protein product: CASSLDGQGSNQPQHF.

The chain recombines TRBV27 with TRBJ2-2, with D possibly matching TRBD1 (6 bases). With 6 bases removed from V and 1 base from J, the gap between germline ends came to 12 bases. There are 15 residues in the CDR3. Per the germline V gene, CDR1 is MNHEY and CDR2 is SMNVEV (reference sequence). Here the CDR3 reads CASSQGRMNTGELFF. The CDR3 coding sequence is TGTGCCAGCAGCCAGGGGCGGATGAACACCGGGGAGCTGTTTTTT.